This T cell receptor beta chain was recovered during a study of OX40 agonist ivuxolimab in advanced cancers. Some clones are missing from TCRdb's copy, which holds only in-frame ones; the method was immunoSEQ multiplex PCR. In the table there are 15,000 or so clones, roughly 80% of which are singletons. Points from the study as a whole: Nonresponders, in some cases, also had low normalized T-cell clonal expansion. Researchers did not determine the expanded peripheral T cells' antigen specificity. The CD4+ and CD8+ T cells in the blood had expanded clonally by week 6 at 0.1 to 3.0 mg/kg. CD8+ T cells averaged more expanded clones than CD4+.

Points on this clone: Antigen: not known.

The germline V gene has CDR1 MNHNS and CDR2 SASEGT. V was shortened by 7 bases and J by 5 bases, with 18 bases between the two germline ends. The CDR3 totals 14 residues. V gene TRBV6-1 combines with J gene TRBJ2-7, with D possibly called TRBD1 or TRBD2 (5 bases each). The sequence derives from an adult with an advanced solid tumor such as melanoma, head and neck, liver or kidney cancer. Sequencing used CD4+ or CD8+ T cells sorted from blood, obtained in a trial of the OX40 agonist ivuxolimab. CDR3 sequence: CASKEWGSGNEQYF. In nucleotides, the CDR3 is TGTGCCAGCAAGGAATGGGGGTCAGGGAACGAGCAGTACTTC.